The rows below give T cell receptor beta chains drawn from one sample of a study of blood T cell repertoires in COVID-19. Assay: immunoSEQ multiplex PCR; the TCRdb copy retains only in-frame clones and omits some. Seen here are about 210,000 clones, just over 90% observed once, and the top ten hold 1.2%. Sequenced: peripheral blood. All receptors come from a man between 25 and 39 years old with acute or convalescent COVID-19. CDR3s include the opening cysteine and the closing phenylalanine or tryptophan. Each record gives: V gene, clone size, J gene, D gene, CDR3 DNA, CDR3 protein. The D gene is left open where the match is weak. The listing skips clone size in some rows; elsewhere it reads once, few, many or a size class.

TRBV4-2	.	TRBJ1-2	.	TGTGCCAGCAGCCCAGCGCCGGCTAACTATGGCTACACCTTC	CASSPAPANYGYTF
TRBV7-8	.	TRBJ2-1	TRBD2	TGTGCCAGCAGCACCTATGGGGGGGTGGTGGATGAGCAGTTCTTC	CASSTYGGVVDEQFF
TRBV7-9	.	TRBJ1-2	.	TGTGCCAGCACCTTACTTCCACTATTGGTCCATGGCTACACCTTC	CASTLLPLLVHGYTF
TRBV7-2	once	TRBJ2-7	.	TGTGCCAGCAGCTTAGGGGGACTCCTCTCCTCCTACGAGCAGTACTTC	CASSLGGLLSSYEQYF
TRBV5-5	.	TRBJ1-5	.	TGTGCCAGCAGCTTAGCGGTTTATCAGCCCCAGCATTTT	CASSLAVYQPQHF
TRBV18	.	TRBJ2-5	.	TGTGCCAGCTCAACCGCACTACAAGAGACCCAGTACTTC	CASSTALQETQYF
TRBV6-5	.	TRBJ2-7	TRBD1	TGTGCCAGCAGTAAGCCGGGACAGGGCTCCTACGAGCAGTACTTC	CASSKPGQGSYEQYF
TRBV6-5	.	TRBJ2-3	.	TGTGCCAGCAGCCTAACGAGTCTAAAAGATACGCAGTATTTT	CASSLTSLKDTQYF
TRBV18	.	TRBJ1-1	TRBD1	TGTGCCAGCTCACCCATCAGCCCGGGACAGGGGGCGCTGACTGAAGCTTTCTTT	CASSPISPGQGALTEAFF
TRBV7-9	.	TRBJ1-2	.	TGTGCCAGCAGCTTAGTGCCAGCGGGCTACACCTTC	CASSLVPAGYTF
TRBV13	.	TRBJ2-3	.	TGTGCCAGCAGCTTAAGGAGGAGTTTAGATACGCAGTATTTT	CASSLRRSLDTQYF
TRBV7-2	.	TRBJ2-2	TRBD2	TGTGCCAGCAGCCCCCCCGGGGGGGAGTACACCGGGGAGCTGTTTTTT	CASSPPGGEYTGELFF
TRBV4-1	once	TRBJ2-7	TRBD2	TGCGCCAGCAGCCCCAGCCCCACTAGCGGGAGGACCGAGCAGTACTTC	CASSPSPTSGRTEQYF
TRBV28	.	TRBJ1-1	.	TGTGCCAGCAGTGTCATAGGCCAGGGAAACACTGAAGCTTTCTTT	CASSVIGQGNTEAFF
TRBV4-2	.	TRBJ1-1	TRBD1	TGTGCCAGCAGCCAAGACCTACTCAGGGGGCCAGGGAACACTGAAGCTTTCTTT	CASSQDLLRGPGNTEAFF
TRBV30	.	TRBJ1-2	.	TGTGCCTGGAGTGTTGGGGGCTCATTCGACGTGATCTATGGCTACACCTTC	CAWSVGGSFDVIYGYTF
TRBV5-1	.	TRBJ1-4	TRBD1	TGCGCCAGCAGCTTAGGGACAGGTGGAAATGAAAAACTGTTTTTT	CASSLGTGGNEKLFF
TRBV24-1	.	TRBJ1-2	.	TGTGCCACCAGTGATCGGCAGGGATATGGCTACACCTTC	CATSDRQGYGYTF
TRBV11-3	.	TRBJ1-1	.	TGTGCCAGCAGCTTCGAGCCGAACACTGAAGCTTTCTTT	CASSFEPNTEAFF
TRBV19	.	TRBJ2-3	.	TGTGCCAGTAGTGGCAGGGACTCGTACGTTACAGATACGCAGTATTTT	CASSGRDSYVTDTQYF
TRBV7-9	.	TRBJ2-1	TRBD2	TGTGCCAGCAGCACCAGGACTAGCGGGAGCAATGAGCAGTTCTTC	CASSTRTSGSNEQFF
TRBV4-1	.	TRBJ2-1	TRBD2	TGCGCCAGCAGCCAAGGGGCCGCTAGCGGGTACAATGAGCAGTTCTTC	CASSQGAASGYNEQFF
TRBV5-8	.	TRBJ1-1	.	TGTGCCAGCAGCTTGGCCCAGTTGAACACTGAAGCTTTCTTT	CASSLAQLNTEAFF
TRBV6-6	.	TRBJ1-1	TRBD1	TGTGCCAGCACCATAAACCCCAGACAGGGGTCTGAAGCTTTCTTT	CASTINPRQGSEAFF
TRBV7-2	.	TRBJ2-4	TRBD2	TGTGCCAGCAGCTCGAGTGGGACTAGCGGATTCAACATTCAGTACTTC	CASSSSGTSGFNIQYF
TRBV30	.	TRBJ2-6	TRBD1	TGTGCCTGGATTGACAGGGGATGGTCTAGCGTCCTGACTTTC	CAWIDRGWSSVLTF
TRBV3-1/TRBV3-2	.	TRBJ2-1	.	TGTGCCAGCAGTTCCCGGGGTTCCAGCAAGAATGAGCAGTTCTTC	CASSSRGSSKNEQFF
TRBV28	.	TRBJ1-2	.	TGTGCCAGCAGTGGACAGCACTATGGCTACACCTTC	CASSGQHYGYTF
TRBV5-1	.	TRBJ2-1	TRBD2	TGCGCCAGCAGCCTGTCGACTAGCGAGTACAATGAGCAGTTCTTC	CASSLSTSEYNEQFF
TRBV7-3	.	TRBJ2-7	TRBD2	TGTGCCAGCAGCTTTGGACTAGGAGGTTACGAGCAGTACTTC	CASSFGLGGYEQYF
TRBV10-1	.	TRBJ1-2	.	TGCGCCAGCAGTGAGTCGAAGACGGGGAACCCCGCCGGCTACACCTTC	CASSESKTGNPAGYTF
TRBV19	.	TRBJ2-3	.	TGTGCCAGTAGTAGCGGGACCACAGATACGCAGTATTTT	CASSSGTTDTQYF
TRBV2	.	TRBJ2-7	.	TGTGCCAGCAGCGGAGAACTAGACAGGATCCACCACGAGCAGTACTTC	CASSGELDRIHHEQYF
TRBV5-1	.	TRBJ2-7	.	TGCGCCAGCAGCTTGTTGCACACCTCCTACGAGCAGTACTTC	CASSLLHTSYEQYF
TRBV7-9	.	TRBJ1-1	.	TGTGCCAGCAGCGGGCGGGAGAACACTGAAGCTTTCTTT	CASSGRENTEAFF
TRBV28	.	TRBJ1-3	.	TGTGCCAGCATAGCGGGACACTCTGGAAACACCATATATTTT	CASIAGHSGNTIYF
TRBV25-1	.	TRBJ1-2	TRBD1	TGTGCCAGCAGTGATACAGGGACAGGGAGCATTTATGGCTACACCTTC	CASSDTGTGSIYGYTF